Given below is one T cell receptor (beta chain) in context. Its antigen remains unknown. The data are from a study of shared clonotypes between healthy human individuals. Study findings and constraints: The small donor group covered limited genetic and exposure diversity.

V lost 4 bases and J lost 0, with 6 bases in between. This CDR3 has 12 amino acids. CDR1 SQVTM and CDR2 ANQGSEA come from the germline V gene. Clones were read by immunoSEQ multiplex PCR, and TCRdb kept only the in-frame ones, dropping some. Altogether about 1 million clones are present, around 76% being singletons, with the ten largest covering 1.4%. This receptor was taken from a man in his late teens or twenties in good health. Sequenced material: memory CD4+ T cells sorted from blood. This sample's subset: CD45RA-negative fraction. The genes are TRBV29-1 and TRBJ1-1; D not certain. CDR3 coding DNA: TGCAGCGTTGTTGCCTTGAACACTGAAGCTTTCTTT. It translates to CSVVALNTEAFF.